This record looks at one TCR beta chain sequence and its context. Its antigen is undetermined. These data originate in a study of cytomegalovirus exposure and HLA in healthy donors. PCR involved 60 Vbeta and 13 Jbeta primers. Method: immunoSEQ multiplex PCR; TCRdb's copy keeps in-frame clones and lacks some. The sample has about 160,000 clones; over 70% are singletons. Notes on the study in general: In a later analysis, at a false discovery rate of 0.05, approximately 18,000 TCR beta sequences were associated with HLA alleles.

This receptor was taken from a man younger than 30 in good health and CMV-seropositive. The sequenced sample consisted of PBMCs.

CDR3 bases: TGTGCCGGGGCCGAGGCGGCTACACAGGATACGCAGTATTTT. Protein sequence: CAGAEAATQDTQYF. The V gene is TRBV5-4, the J gene TRBJ2-3; a possible D gene is TRBD1 (5 bases). This CDR3 has 14 amino acids. V dropped 10 bases and J dropped 6 bases, with 21 bases sitting between them. Germline-derived CDR1 and CDR2 are SGHNT and YYREEE (reference sequence).